This T cell receptor beta chain stems from a study of blood T cells in healthy people across ages. Then a second PCR, running roughly 7 to 11 cycles, was carried out with a sample-barcoded 5' primer and a J-beta primer mix. TCRdb reanalysed the 5' RACE reads using MiXCR and keeps one entry per CDR3 protein. The table lists some 700,000 distinct CDR3 sequences, over 20% of them singletons, with 22% in the top ten. Whole-study results and caveats: Unsorted PBMCs prevented conclusive naive versus antigen-experienced comparison. Across the age range, TCR beta diversity per million T cells fell in a roughly linear way.

Concerning this clonotype: Antigen unknown.

This CDR3 spans 14 amino acids. The germline V gene has CDR1 SQVTM and CDR2 ANQGSEA. The V gene is TRBV29-1, the J gene TRBJ2-5; 10 bases line up with TRBD1. Gene TRBJ2-7 matches the end of the DNA better, so the J call may be wrong. The sequence was collected from a man between 65 and 85 years old in good health. The sample consisted of blood. The CDR3 spells CSVAGTGVAYEQYF. Here the CDR3 DNA reads TGCAGCGTGGCCGGGACAGGGGTGGCCTACGAGCAGTACTTC.